The clone carrying this T cell receptor beta chain has a handful of counts. The target antigen is unknown. This entry comes from a study of T cells after yellow fever vaccination. For the study at large: Fractions low in cell number were prepared with SMART-Seq v4 Ultra Low Input.

A single record per CDR3 protein comes from TCRdb applying MiXCR to the 5' RACE reads. The sample lists nearly 300,000 distinct CDR3 sequences; 8.7% were seen once. Findings of the study overall: Clones from primary vaccination mostly reappeared after the booster (about 97% CD4, over 85% CD8). Researchers noted that a small share of clonotypes showed up in both CD4 and CD8 compartments.

The CDR3 has 12 amino acids. Germline V gene data show CDR1 as DFQATT and CDR2 as SNEGSKA (reference sequence). V shed 3 bases and J shed 4 bases, with 9 bases lying between them. The chain combines TRBV20-1 with TRBJ1-2; D is unclear. The sample here was CD4+ T cells sorted from PBMCs, taken 5 days after the yellow fever booster vaccination. The sequence derives from a young man who received the YFV17D yellow fever vaccine. The CDR3: CSARERIYGYTF. CDR3 nucleotide sequence: TGCAGTGCTAGGGAGAGAATCTATGGCTACACCTTC.